This record looks at one TCR beta chain sequence and its context. Its specificity is unknown. Sequencing used cDNA as its template, made by extracting RNA and reverse transcribing it. Produced via immunoSEQ multiplex PCR; TCRdb's table is partial and in-frame only. The sample consists of about 210,000 clones, around 66% of them appearing once. There are 15 residues in the CDR3. Germline V gene data show CDR1 as MGHRA and CDR2 as YSYEKL. Trimming cost V 3 bases and J 7 bases; bases outside gene matches: 6. Specified treatment: oral pan-JAK inhibitor, 5-10 mg twice daily. This sample was included in a study of CD8+ T cells in alopecia areata. General study results and limits: A large proportion of expanded lesional clones were detected persisting in scalp and blood during tofacitinib.

This chain links TRBV4-1 with TRBJ1-6, with 7 positions matching TRBD1. Sequencing used CD4+ T cells sorted from blood, obtained at week 44, from a patient treated with tofacitinib. The origin of this receptor is a human donor with alopecia areata. CDR3 coding DNA: TGCGCCAGCAGCCAGGGGACAGCGCGAAATTCACCCCTCCACTTT. Protein product: CASSQGTARNSPLHF.